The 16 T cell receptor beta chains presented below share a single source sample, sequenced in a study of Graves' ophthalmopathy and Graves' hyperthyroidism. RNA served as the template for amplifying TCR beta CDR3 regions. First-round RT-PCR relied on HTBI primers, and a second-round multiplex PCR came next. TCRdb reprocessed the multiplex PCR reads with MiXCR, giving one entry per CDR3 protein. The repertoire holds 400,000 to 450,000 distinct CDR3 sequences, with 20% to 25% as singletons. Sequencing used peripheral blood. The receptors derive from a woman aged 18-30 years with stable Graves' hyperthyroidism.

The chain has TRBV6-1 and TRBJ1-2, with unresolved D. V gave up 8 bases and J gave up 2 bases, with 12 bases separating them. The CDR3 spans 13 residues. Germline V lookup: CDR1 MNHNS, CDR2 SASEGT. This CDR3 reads CASERAENYGYTF. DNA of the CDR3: TGTGCCAGCGAAAGGGCAGAGAACTATGGCTACACCTTC.

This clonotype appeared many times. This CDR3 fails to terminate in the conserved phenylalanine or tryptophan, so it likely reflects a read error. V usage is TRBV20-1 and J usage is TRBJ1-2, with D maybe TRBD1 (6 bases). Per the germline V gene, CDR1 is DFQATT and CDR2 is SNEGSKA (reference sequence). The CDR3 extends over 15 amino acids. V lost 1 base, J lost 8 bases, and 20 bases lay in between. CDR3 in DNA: TGCAGTGCTAGAGCCCCGGGGATTGGGACAAAGGGCTACACCCTC. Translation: CSARAPGIGTKGYTL.

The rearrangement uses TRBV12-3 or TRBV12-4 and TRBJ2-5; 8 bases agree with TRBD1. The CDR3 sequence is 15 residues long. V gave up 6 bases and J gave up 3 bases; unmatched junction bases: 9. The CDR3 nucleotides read TGTGCCAGCAGCCGGACAGGGAACCGAGAAGAGACCCAGTACTTC. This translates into CASSRTGNREETQYF.

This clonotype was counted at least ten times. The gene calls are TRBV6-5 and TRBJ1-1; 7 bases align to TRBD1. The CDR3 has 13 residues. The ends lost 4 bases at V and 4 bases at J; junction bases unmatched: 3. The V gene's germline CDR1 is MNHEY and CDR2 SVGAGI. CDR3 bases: TGTGCCAGCAGTTTCCGGGACAGCACTGAAGCTTTCTTT. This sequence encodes CASSFRDSTEAFF.

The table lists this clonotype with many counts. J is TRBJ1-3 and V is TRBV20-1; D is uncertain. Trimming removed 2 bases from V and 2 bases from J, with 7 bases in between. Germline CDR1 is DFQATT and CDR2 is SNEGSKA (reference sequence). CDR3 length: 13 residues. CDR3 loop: CSARYGTGNTIYF. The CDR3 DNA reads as TGCAGTGCTAGATATGGGACTGGAAACACCATATATTTT.

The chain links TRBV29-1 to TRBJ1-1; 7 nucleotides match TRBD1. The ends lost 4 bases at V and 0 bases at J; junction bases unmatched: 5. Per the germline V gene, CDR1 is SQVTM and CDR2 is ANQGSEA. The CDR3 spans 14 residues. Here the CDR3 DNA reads TGCAGCGTTGCCACGGACAGGATGAACACTGAAGCTTTCTTT. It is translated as CSVATDRMNTEAFF.

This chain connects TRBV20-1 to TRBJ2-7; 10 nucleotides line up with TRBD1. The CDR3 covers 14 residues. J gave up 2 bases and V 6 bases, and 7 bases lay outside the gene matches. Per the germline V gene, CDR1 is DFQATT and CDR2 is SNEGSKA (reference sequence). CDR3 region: CSARDRGFTYEQYF. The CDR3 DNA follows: TGCAGTGCAAGGGACAGGGGCTTTACCTACGAGCAGTACTTC.

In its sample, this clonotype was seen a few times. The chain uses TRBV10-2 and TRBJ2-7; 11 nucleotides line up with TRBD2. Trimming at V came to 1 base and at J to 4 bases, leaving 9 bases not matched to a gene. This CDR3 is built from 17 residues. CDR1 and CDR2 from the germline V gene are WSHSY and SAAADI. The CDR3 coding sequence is TGCGCCAGCAGTGAGTTTACTAGCGGGAGCTCCAGTTACGAGCAGTACTTC. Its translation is CASSEFTSGSSSYEQYF.

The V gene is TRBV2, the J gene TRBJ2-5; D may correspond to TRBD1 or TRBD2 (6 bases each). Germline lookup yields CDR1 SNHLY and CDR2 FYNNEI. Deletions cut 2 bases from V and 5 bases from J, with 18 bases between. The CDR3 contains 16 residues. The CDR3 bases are TGTGCCAGCAGTGAAAGGGGGGCCCTTGTGGGGGAGACCCAGTACTTC. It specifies CASSERGALVGETQYF.

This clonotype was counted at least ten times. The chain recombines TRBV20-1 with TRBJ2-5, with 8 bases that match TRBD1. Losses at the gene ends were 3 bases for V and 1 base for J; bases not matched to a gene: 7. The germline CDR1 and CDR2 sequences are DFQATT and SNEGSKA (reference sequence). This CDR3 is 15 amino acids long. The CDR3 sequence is CSASDRGTVQETQYF. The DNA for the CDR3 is TGCAGTGCTAGTGACAGGGGAACAGTCCAAGAGACCCAGTACTTC.

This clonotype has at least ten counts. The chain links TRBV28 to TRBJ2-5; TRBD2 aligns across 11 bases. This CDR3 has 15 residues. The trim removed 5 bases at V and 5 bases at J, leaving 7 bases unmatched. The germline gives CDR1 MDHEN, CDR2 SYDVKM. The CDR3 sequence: CASSPHPSGRETQYF. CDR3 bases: TGTGCCAGCAGTCCACACCCTAGCGGGAGGGAGACCCAGTACTTC.

The DNA for the CDR3 is TGTGCCAGCAGTGGAAGCTCCGGGACAGGGGGATACGAGCAGTACTTC. Its protein is CASSGSSGTGGYEQYF. J is TRBJ2-7 and V is TRBV12-3 or TRBV12-4; 11 positions agree with TRBD1. The CDR3 extends over 16 amino acids. V lost 5 bases to trimming and J lost 4 bases; unmatched junction nucleotides: 10.

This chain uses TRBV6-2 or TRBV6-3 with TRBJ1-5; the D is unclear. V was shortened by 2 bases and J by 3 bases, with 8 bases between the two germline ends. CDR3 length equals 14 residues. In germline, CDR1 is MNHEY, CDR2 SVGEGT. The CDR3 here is CASSYRQVNQPQHF. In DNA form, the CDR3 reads TGTGCCAGCAGTTACCGGCAGGTCAATCAGCCCCAGCATTTT.

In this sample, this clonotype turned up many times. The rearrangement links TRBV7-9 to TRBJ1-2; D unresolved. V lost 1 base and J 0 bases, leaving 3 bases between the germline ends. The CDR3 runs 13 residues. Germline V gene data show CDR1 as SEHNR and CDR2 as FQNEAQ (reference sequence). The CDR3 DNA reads TGTGCCAGCAGCTTAGTAGCTAACTATGGCTACACCTTC. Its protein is CASSLVANYGYTF. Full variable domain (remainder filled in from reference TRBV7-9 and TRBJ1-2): DTGVSQNPRHKITKRGQNVTFRCDPISEHNRLYWYRQTLGQGPEFLTYFQNEAQLEKSRLLSDRFSAERPKGSFSTLEIQRTEQGDSAMYLCASSLVANYGYTFGSGTRLTVV.

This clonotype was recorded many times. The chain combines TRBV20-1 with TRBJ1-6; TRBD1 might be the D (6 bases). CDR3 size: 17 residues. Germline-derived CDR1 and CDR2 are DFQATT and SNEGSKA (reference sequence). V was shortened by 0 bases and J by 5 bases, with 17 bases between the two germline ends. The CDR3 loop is CSARDPQGRLHNSPLHF. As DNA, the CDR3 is TGCAGTGCTAGAGATCCCCAGGGGAGGCTCCATAATTCACCCCTCCACTTT.

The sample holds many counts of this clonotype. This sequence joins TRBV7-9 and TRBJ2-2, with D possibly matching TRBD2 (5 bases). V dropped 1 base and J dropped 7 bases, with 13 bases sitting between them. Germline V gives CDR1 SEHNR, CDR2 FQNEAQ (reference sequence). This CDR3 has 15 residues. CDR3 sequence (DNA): TGTGCCAGCAGCTTAGAATCCCTCCGGGGCGGGGAGCTGTTTTTT. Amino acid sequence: CASSLESLRGGELFF. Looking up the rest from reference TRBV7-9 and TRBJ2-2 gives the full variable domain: DTGVSQNPRHKITKRGQNVTFRCDPISEHNRLYWYRQTLGQGPEFLTYFQNEAQLEKSRLLSDRFSAERPKGSFSTLEIQRTEQGDSAMYLCASSLESLRGGELFFGEGSRLTVL.